The 28 T cell receptor beta chains presented below share a single source sample, sequenced in a study of blood T cell repertoires in COVID-19. The method was immunoSEQ multiplex PCR; TCRdb's version includes in-frame clones alone and lacks a portion of them. Of roughly 100,000 clones in the sample, roughly 82% are singletons; the top ten hold roughly 29%. Sequenced material: peripheral blood. The origin of the receptors is a man aged 60-69 years with acute or convalescent COVID-19.

V and J are TRBV21-1 and TRBJ1-1. TRBV21-1 is a known pseudogene. The CDR3 sequence is 13 residues long. The CDR3 DNA reads TGTGCCAGCAGATTCGGGAAGAACACTGAAGCTTTCTTT. The encoded protein is CASRFGKNTEAFF.

The rearrangement uses TRBV15 and TRBJ2-1, with 15 bases identical to TRBD2. This CDR3 has 15 amino acids. V gave up 3 bases and J gave up 8 bases; unmatched junction bases: 2. Germline CDR1 LNHNV, CDR2 YYDKDF (reference sequence). The CDR3 nucleotides read TGTGCCACCAGCAGTGGACTAGCGGGAGGGTATGAGCAGTTCTTC. The encoded protein is CATSSGLAGGYEQFF.

This rearrangement joins TRBV7-9 to TRBJ2-5; no reliable D call. CDR1 and CDR2 from the germline V gene are SEHNR and FQNEAQ (reference sequence). The CDR3 covers 12 residues. Trimming left V 5 bases short and J 5 bases short, with 9 bases between. CDR3: CASSPSTETQYF. CDR3 DNA sequence: TGTGCCAGCAGCCCGAGTACGGAGACCCAGTACTTC.

This clone was counted only a few times. This sequence joins TRBV7-9 and TRBJ2-1, with a weak D call TRBD2 (5 bases). The V and J ends lost 5 bases and 10 bases respectively, with 24 bases between them. Looked up from germline, CDR1 is SEHNR and CDR2 is FQNEAQ (reference sequence). The CDR3 loop spans 16 amino acids. This CDR3 is CASSVLLRAQTGEQFF. The CDR3, as DNA: TGTGCCAGCAGCGTTTTACTCCGGGCCCAAACGGGGGAGCAGTTCTTC.

The genes are TRBV3-1 (or the pseudogene TRBV3-2) and TRBJ1-2; TRBD1 matches at 8 bases. Germline trimming cut 6 bases from V and 5 bases from J; bases unmatched to any gene: 8. CDR3 size: 14 residues. Germline values: CDR1 LGHDT, CDR2 YNNKEL (reference sequence). DNA for the CDR3: TGTGCCAGCAGTACACAGGGGGGCTCTTATGGCTACACCTTC. This sequence encodes CASSTQGGSYGYTF.

This clone was seen once. The chain has TRBV5-1 and TRBJ2-1; the match to TRBD2 covers 11 bases. CDR3 size: 15 residues. The V gene end was trimmed by 2 bases and the J gene end by 8 bases; junction bases not matched to a gene: 6. Germline CDR1 SGHRS, CDR2 YFSETQ. The CDR3 DNA sequence: TGCGCCAGCAGCTTTACTAGCGGGAGTTTGGATGAGCAGTTCTTC. Translated: CASSFTSGSLDEQFF.

The genes are TRBV7-9 and TRBJ1-3; TRBD1 matches at 7 bases. V lost 5 bases, J lost 4 bases, and 11 bases stayed unmatched. CDR1 SEHNR and CDR2 FQNEAQ come from the germline V gene (reference sequence). The CDR3 loop spans 16 amino acids. The CDR3 protein is CASSPLTGLRGNTIYF. The CDR3 DNA follows: TGTGCCAGCAGCCCTCTGACAGGGTTGAGGGGAAACACCATATATTTT.

The gene calls are TRBV5-6 and TRBJ1-5, with TRBD1 matching 7 bases. The CDR3 has 14 residues. J lost 3 bases, V lost 4 bases, and 4 bases had no gene match. Per the germline V gene, CDR1 is SGHDT and CDR2 is YYEEEE. The DNA of the CDR3 is TGTGCCAGCAGCACGGGACAGTTCAATCAGCCCCAGCATTTT. Amino acids: CASSTGQFNQPQHF.

The chain employs TRBV7-9 and TRBJ2-1; 10 nucleotides align to TRBD1. J was trimmed by 9 bases and V by 4 bases; bases with no gene match: 9. The CDR3 covers 15 residues. Germline assignment: CDR1 SEHNR and CDR2 FQNEAQ (reference sequence). CDR3 sequence: CASSSDRGPVSEQFF. CDR3 sequence (DNA): TGTGCCAGCAGCTCTGACAGGGGGCCAGTTAGTGAGCAGTTCTTC.

The chain employs TRBV9 and TRBJ2-2; 10 nucleotides agree with TRBD2. The CDR3 is 16 amino acids. Germline trimming cut 3 bases from V and 3 bases from J; bases unmatched to any gene: 5. Germline V CDR1 and CDR2: SGDLS, YYNGEE. The CDR3: CASSAGTSEYTGELFF. In DNA form, the CDR3 reads TGTGCCAGCAGCGCTGGGACTAGCGAGTACACCGGGGAGCTGTTTTTT.

The chain joins TRBV2 to TRBJ1-1; 9 nucleotides match TRBD1. Germline loops: CDR1 SNHLY, CDR2 FYNNEI. Trimming took 6 bases from V and 3 from J; bases not matched to a gene: 17. This CDR3 is built from 18 residues. CDR3 nucleotides: TGTGCCAGCAGGGTGGCTACAGGGGGCCCCCCTCAATACACTGAAGCTTTCTTT. Protein product: CASRVATGGPPQYTEAFF.

The J gene is TRBJ2-3, the V gene TRBV5-4; the D is unclear. There are 14 residues in the CDR3. V lost 2 bases and J 2 bases, leaving 9 bases between the germline ends. CDR1 and CDR2 from the germline V gene are SGHNT and YYREEE (reference sequence). CDR3 loop: CASSFTPHTDTQYF. CDR3 nucleotide sequence: TGTGCCAGCAGCTTTACACCCCACACAGATACGCAGTATTTT.

The chain carries TRBV19 and TRBJ1-5, with a weak D call TRBD1 (5 bases). The CDR3 is 14 residues long. CDR1 and CDR2 from the germline V gene are LNHDA and SQIVND (reference sequence). V was shortened by 4 bases and J by 2 bases, with 9 bases between the two germline ends. The CDR3 nucleotides are TGTGCCAGTAGTAAGGGAGGGGGCAATCAGCCCCAGCATTTT. Translated: CASSKGGGNQPQHF.

This rearrangement joins TRBV10-3 to TRBJ2-3; tentatively, D is TRBD2 (6 bases). Trimming took off 0 bases at V and 10 bases at J, with 11 bases between the two ends. This CDR3 comprises 13 residues. Germline CDR1 is ENHRY and CDR2 is SYGVKD. For the CDR3, the DNA is TGTGCCATCAGTGAGTCAGACGGCGGGGCGCAGTATTTT. Translation: CAISESDGGAQYF.

This chain joins TRBV5-1 and TRBJ2-1, with 9 bases that match TRBD2. The CDR3 has 15 amino acids. Looked up from germline, CDR1 is SGHRS and CDR2 is YFSETQ. V lost 4 bases, J lost 6 bases, and 8 bases stayed unmatched. CDR3 sequence (DNA): TGCGCCAGCAGCGCTGGACTAGCGTTCAGCAATGAGCAGTTCTTC. Its translation: CASSAGLAFSNEQFF.

The chain combines TRBV10-2 with TRBJ2-7; 8 nucleotides agree with TRBD2. With 9 bases clipped from V and 3 bases from J, the junction kept 7 bases outside the gene matches. Per the germline V gene, CDR1 is WSHSY and CDR2 is SAAADI. The CDR3 totals 13 residues. CDR3 loop: CASLTAGVYEQYF. Written as DNA, the CDR3 is TGCGCCAGTCTAACAGCGGGAGTCTACGAGCAGTACTTC.

V gene TRBV15 combines with J gene TRBJ1-3; the match to TRBD1 covers 10 bases. CDR3 length: 18 amino acids. Germline lookup yields CDR1 LNHNV and CDR2 YYDKDF (reference sequence). With 4 bases clipped from V and 2 bases from J, the junction kept 11 bases outside the gene matches. CDR3 sequence: CATSKRGRQGAPGNTIYF. The DNA for the CDR3 is TGTGCCACCAGCAAGAGAGGAAGACAGGGGGCCCCTGGAAACACCATATATTTT.

The rearrangement links TRBV5-4 to TRBJ1-2; 8 bases are shared with TRBD1. Germline CDR1 and CDR2: SGHNT and YYREEE (reference sequence). V lost 9 bases to trimming and J lost 1 base; unmatched junction nucleotides: 14. The CDR3 has 16 amino acids. DNA for the CDR3: TGTGCCACTACCCGGGACAGGAGTACTCTTAACTATGGCTACACCTTC. This codes for CATTRDRSTLNYGYTF.

The chain joins TRBV5-5 to TRBJ2-5; D might be TRBD1 (5 bases). Trimming left V 7 bases short and J 5 bases short, with 18 bases between. CDR1 is SGHKS and CDR2 is YYEKEE in the germline V gene (reference sequence). The CDR3 has 14 residues. CDR3 sequence: CASSRTGSVETQYF. The CDR3 DNA reads TGTGCCAGCTCCCGCACAGGTAGTGTGGAGACCCAGTACTTC.

V is TRBV7-2 and J is TRBJ2-1; possibly TRBD1 for D (6 bases). Germline loops: CDR1 SGHTA, CDR2 FQGNSA. Trimming removed 5 bases at V and 0 bases at J, with 14 bases between. The CDR3 extends over 16 amino acids. The CDR3 here is CASSPKTGSSYNEQFF. In DNA, the CDR3 is TGTGCCAGCAGCCCCAAGACAGGAAGCTCCTACAATGAGCAGTTCTTC.

V is TRBV5-5 and J is TRBJ1-1; D possibly corresponds to TRBD1 (6 bases). This CDR3 is built from 16 residues. With 0 bases removed from V and 1 base from J, the gap between germline ends came to 13 bases. Germline values: CDR1 SGHKS, CDR2 YYEKEE (reference sequence). CDR3 bases: TGTGCCAGCAGCTTGGCCCTAGGCAGGGGGAACACTGAAGCTTTCTTT. Its protein is CASSLALGRGNTEAFF.

This chain joins TRBV25-1 and TRBJ2-2; possibly TRBD2 for D (5 bases). This CDR3 region has 13 residues. Germline V gives CDR1 MGHDK, CDR2 SYGVNS. Trimming cost V 4 bases and J 7 bases, with 10 bases left between them. The CDR3: CASSGGFGGELFF. The CDR3 nucleotides are TGTGCCAGCAGTGGCGGGTTTGGCGGGGAGCTGTTTTTT.

V usage is TRBV24-1 and J usage is TRBJ2-5; 8 nucleotides agree with TRBD1. The V gene end was trimmed by 3 bases and the J gene end by 7 bases; junction bases not matched to a gene: 9. Germline V gene lookup returns CDR1 KGHDR and CDR2 SFDVKD. This CDR3 region has 15 residues. CDR3 in amino acids: CATSDPSGGKGTQYF. The DNA of the CDR3 is TGTGCCACCAGTGATCCATCAGGGGGCAAGGGGACCCAGTACTTC.

The J gene is TRBJ2-7, the V gene TRBV5-6; TRBD2 might be the D (5 bases). CDR3 size: 14 residues. The V gene's germline CDR1 is SGHDT and CDR2 YYEEEE. Trimming removed 0 bases at V and 0 bases at J, with 7 bases between. The CDR3 loop is CASSLGGDSYEQYF. DNA for the CDR3: TGTGCCAGCAGCTTGGGGGGAGACTCCTACGAGCAGTACTTC.

The rearrangement links TRBV28 to TRBJ1-1; D is unresolved. This CDR3 is built from 11 residues. CDR1 and CDR2 from the germline V gene are MDHEN and SYDVKM. V was clipped by 6 bases and J by 10 bases, with 12 bases between them. The CDR3 region has the DNA TGTGCCAGCAGCTTAAACTCAGGAGCTTTCTTT. Translation: CASSLNSGAFF.

The chain's CDR3 is CASSPPALRGRFDTQYF. For the CDR3, the DNA is TGTGCCAGCAGCCCACCGGCTCTCCGCGGGAGGTTTGATACGCAGTATTTT. The chain is built from TRBV28 and TRBJ2-3; TRBD2 matches at 8 bases. CDR1 MDHEN and CDR2 SYDVKM come from the germline V gene. V was clipped by 6 bases and J by 6 bases; unmatched bases: 17. This CDR3 comprises 17 residues.

This chain links TRBV14 with TRBJ2-1; 13 bases line up with TRBD2. Per the germline V gene, CDR1 is SGHDN and CDR2 is FVKESK. V gave up 4 bases and J gave up 5 bases; unmatched junction bases: 5. This CDR3 has 16 amino acids. Here the CDR3 reads CASSPRLAGGNNEQFF. The CDR3 coding sequence is TGTGCCAGCAGCCCGCGACTAGCGGGAGGTAACAATGAGCAGTTCTTC.

The chain carries TRBV3-1 (or the pseudogene TRBV3-2) and TRBJ2-1; 8 bases align to TRBD2. Trimming at V came to 2 bases and at J to 9 bases, leaving 9 bases not matched to a gene. Germline-derived CDR1 and CDR2 are LGHDT and YNNKEL (reference sequence). The CDR3 covers 15 residues. CDR3 sequence (DNA): TGTGCCAGCAGCCAAAAGGTCGGCGGGGGGAGTGAGCAGTTCTTC. Translated, it gives CASSQKVGGGSEQFF.